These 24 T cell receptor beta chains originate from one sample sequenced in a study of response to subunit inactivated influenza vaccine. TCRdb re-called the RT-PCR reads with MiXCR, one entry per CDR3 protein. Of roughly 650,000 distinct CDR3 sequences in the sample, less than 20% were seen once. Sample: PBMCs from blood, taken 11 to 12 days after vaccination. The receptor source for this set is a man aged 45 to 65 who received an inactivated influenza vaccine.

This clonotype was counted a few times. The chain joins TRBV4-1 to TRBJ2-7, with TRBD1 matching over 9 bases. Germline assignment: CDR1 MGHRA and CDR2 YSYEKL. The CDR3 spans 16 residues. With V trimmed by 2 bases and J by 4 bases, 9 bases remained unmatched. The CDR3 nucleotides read TGCGCCAGCAGCCAAAGTATCACGGACAGGGGTTACGAGCAGTACTTC. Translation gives CASSQSITDRGYEQYF.

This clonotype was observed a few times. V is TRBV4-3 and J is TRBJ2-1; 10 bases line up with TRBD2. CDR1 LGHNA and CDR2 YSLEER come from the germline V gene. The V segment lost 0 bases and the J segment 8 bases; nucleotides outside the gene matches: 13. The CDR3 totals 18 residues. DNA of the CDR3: TGCGCCAGCAGCCAAGACGGATTAGCGGGAGGCATCGGGGATGAGCAGTTCTTC. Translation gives CASSQDGLAGGIGDEQFF.

The CDR3 DNA reads as TGTGCCAGCACCGGGACAGTCGGCACCGGGGAGCTGTTTTTT. It specifies CASTGTVGTGELFF. This rearrangement joins TRBV27 to TRBJ2-2; the match to TRBD1 covers 7 bases. The CDR3 runs 14 residues. Germline CDR1 and CDR2: MNHEY and SMNVEV (reference sequence). Germline trimming cut 7 bases from V and 4 bases from J; bases unmatched to any gene: 6.

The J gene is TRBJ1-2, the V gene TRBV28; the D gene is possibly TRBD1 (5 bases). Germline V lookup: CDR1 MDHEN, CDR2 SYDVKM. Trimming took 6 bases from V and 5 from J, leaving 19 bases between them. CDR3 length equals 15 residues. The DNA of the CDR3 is TGTGCCAGCAGGAAGACCGGGACCAGAGGGTATGGCTACACCTTC. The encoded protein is CASRKTGTRGYGYTF.

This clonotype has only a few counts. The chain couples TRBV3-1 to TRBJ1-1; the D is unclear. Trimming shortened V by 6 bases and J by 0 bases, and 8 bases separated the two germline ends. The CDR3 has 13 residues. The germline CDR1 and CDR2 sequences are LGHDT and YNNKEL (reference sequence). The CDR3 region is CASRPSVNTEAFF. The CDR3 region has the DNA TGTGCCAGCAGGCCTTCGGTGAACACTGAAGCTTTCTTT.

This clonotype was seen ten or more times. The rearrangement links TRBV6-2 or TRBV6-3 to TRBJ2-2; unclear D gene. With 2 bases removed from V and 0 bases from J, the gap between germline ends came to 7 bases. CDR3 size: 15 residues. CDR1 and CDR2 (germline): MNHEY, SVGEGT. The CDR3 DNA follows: TGTGCCAGCAGTTACAACAGAGCGAACACCGGGGAGCTGTTTTTT. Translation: CASSYNRANTGELFF.

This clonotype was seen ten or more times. This CDR3 is CASSPGDGSYEQYF. The CDR3 DNA reads as TGCGCCAGCAGCCCGGGGGACGGTTCCTACGAGCAGTACTTC. The V and J genes are TRBV5-1 and TRBJ2-7, with TRBD2 as a possible D gene (6 bases). V gave up 4 bases and J gave up 1 base, with 12 bases separating them. Germline V gives CDR1 SGHRS, CDR2 YFSETQ. The CDR3 covers 14 residues.

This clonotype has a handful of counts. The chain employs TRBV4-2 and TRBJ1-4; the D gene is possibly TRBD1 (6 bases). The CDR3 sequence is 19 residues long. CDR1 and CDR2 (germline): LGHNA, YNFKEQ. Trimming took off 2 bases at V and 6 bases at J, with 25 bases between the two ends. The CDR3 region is CASSQQAGHSGIFDEKLFF. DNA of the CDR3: TGTGCCAGCAGCCAACAGGCGGGACACTCCGGAATATTCGATGAAAAACTGTTTTTT.

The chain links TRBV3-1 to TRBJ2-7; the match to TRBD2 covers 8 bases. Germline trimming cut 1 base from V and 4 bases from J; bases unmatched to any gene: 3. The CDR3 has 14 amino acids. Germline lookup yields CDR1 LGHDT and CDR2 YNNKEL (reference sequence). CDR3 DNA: TGTGCCAGCAGCCAAGCGGGAGGGCCATACGAGCAGTACTTC. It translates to CASSQAGGPYEQYF.

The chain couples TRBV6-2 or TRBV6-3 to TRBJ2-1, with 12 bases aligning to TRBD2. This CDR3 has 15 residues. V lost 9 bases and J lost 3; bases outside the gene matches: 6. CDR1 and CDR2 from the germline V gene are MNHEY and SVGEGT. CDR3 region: CARWATSGSYNEQFF. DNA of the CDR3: TGTGCCAGATGGGCGACTAGCGGGAGCTACAATGAGCAGTTCTTC.

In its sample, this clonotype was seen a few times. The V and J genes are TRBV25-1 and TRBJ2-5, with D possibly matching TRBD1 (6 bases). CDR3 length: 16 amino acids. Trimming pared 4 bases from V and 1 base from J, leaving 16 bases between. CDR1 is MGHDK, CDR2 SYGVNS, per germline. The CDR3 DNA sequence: TGTGCCAGCAGTGCCTACCGAGGACAGCCCCAAGAGACCCAGTACTTC. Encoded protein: CASSAYRGQPQETQYF.

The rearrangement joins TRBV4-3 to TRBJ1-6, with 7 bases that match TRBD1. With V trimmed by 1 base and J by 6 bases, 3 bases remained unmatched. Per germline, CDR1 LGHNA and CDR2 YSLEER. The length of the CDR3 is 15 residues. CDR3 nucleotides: TGCGCCAGCAGCCAAGGGGGACAGACTAATTCACCCCTCCACTTT. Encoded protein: CASSQGGQTNSPLHF.

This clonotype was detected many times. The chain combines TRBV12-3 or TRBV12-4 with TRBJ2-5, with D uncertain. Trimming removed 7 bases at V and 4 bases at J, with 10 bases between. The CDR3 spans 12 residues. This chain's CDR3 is CASTPSRETQYF. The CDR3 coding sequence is TGTGCCAGCACCCCCAGCCGAGAGACCCAGTACTTC.

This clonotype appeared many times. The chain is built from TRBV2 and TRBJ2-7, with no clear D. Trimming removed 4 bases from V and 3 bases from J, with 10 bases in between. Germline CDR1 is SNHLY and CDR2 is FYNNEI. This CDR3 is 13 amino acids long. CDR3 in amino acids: CASSVRSNYEQYF. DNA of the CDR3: TGTGCCAGCAGTGTTAGATCTAACTACGAGCAGTACTTC.

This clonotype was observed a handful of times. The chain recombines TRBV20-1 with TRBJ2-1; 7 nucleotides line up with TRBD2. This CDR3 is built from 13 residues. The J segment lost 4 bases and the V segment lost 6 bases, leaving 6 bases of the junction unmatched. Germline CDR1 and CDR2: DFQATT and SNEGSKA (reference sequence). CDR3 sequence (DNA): TGCAGTGCAAGGCCTAGCGGTTACAATGAGCAGTTCTTC. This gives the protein CSARPSGYNEQFF.

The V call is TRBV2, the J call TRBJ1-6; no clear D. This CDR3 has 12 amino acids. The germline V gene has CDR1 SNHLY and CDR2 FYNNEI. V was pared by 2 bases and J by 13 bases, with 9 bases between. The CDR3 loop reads CASSEFRDPLHF. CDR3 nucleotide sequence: TGTGCCAGCAGTGAATTTAGGGATCCCCTCCACTTT.

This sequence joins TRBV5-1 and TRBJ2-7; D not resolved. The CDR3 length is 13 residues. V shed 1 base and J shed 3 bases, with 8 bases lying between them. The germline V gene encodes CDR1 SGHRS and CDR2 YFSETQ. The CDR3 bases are TGCGCCAGCAGCTTGTGGGTCCGCTACGAGCAGTACTTC. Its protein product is CASSLWVRYEQYF.

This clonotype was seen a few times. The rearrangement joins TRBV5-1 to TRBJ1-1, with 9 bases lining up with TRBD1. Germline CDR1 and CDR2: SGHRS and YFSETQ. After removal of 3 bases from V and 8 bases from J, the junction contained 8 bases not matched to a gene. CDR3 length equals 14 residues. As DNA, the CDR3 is TGCGCCAGCAGCTGGGGACAGGGTGTATTCGAAGCTTTCTTT. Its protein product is CASSWGQGVFEAFF.

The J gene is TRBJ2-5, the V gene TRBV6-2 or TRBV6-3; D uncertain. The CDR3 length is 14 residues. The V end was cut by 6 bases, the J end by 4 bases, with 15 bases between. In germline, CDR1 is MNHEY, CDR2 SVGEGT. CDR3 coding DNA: TGTGCCAGCAGCCCCGCCTCCGGCGGAGAGACCCAGTACTTC. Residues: CASSPASGGETQYF.

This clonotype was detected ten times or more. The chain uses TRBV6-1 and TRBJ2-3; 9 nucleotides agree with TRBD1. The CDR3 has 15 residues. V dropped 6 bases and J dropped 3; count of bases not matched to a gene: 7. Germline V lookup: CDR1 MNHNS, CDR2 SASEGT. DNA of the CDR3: TGTGCCAGCAGCAAGTCCGGGACAGGGACAGATACGCAGTATTTT. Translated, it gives CASSKSGTGTDTQYF.

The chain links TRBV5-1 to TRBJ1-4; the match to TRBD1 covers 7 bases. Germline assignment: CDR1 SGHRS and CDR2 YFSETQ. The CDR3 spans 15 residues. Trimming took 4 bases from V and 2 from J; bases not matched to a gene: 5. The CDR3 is CASSRDSGTNEKLFF. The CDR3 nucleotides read TGCGCCAGCAGCAGGGACAGCGGGACTAATGAAAAACTGTTTTTT.

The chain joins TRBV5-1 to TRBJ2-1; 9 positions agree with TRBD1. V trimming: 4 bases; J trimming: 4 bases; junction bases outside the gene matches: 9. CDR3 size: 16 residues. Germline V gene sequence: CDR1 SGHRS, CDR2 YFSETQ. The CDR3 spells CASSIGPGQGYNEQFF. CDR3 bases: TGCGCCAGCAGCATAGGACCGGGACAGGGTTACAATGAGCAGTTCTTC.

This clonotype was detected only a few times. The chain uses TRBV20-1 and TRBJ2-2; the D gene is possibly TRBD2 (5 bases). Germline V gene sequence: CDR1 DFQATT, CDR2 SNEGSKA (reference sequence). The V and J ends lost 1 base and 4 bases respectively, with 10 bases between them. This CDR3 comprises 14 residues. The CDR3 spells CSARGLAATGELFF. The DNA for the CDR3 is TGCAGTGCTAGAGGGCTAGCTGCCACCGGGGAGCTGTTTTTT.

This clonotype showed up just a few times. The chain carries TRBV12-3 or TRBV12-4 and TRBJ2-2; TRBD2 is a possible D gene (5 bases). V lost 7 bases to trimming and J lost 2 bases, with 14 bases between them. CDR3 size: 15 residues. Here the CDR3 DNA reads TGTGCCAGCACCTTGGACTCTGCCAACACCGGGGAGCTGTTTTTT. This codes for CASTLDSANTGELFF.